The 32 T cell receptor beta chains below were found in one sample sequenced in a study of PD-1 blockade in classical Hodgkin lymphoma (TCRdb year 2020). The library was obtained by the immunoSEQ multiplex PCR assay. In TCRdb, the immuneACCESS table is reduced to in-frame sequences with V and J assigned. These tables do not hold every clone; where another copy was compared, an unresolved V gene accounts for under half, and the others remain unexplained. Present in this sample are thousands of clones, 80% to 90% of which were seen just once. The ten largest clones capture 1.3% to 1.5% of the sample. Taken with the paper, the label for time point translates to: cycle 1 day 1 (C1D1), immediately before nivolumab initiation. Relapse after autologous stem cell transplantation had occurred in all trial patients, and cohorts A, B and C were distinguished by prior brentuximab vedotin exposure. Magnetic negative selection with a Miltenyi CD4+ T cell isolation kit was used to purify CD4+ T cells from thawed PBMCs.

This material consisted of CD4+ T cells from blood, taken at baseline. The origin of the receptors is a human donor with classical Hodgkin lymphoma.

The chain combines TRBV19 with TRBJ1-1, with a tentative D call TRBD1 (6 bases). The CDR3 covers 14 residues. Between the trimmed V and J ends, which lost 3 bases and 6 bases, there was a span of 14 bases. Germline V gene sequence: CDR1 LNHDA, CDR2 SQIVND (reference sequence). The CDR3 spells CASSMIGGRAEAFF. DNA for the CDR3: TGTGCCAGTAGTATGATCGGGGGGCGAGCTGAAGCTTTCTTT.

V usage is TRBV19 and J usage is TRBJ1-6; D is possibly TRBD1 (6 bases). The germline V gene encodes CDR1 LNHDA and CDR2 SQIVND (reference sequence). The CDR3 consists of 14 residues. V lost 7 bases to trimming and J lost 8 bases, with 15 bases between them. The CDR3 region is CASTWDITHSPLHF. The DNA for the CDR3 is TGTGCCAGTACCTGGGACATTACCCATTCACCCCTCCACTTT. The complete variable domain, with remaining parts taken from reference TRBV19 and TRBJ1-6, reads DGGITQSPKYLFRKEGQNVTLSCEQNLNHDAMYWYRQDPGQGLRLIYYSQIVNDFQKGDIAEGYSVSREKKESFPLTVTSAQKNPTAFYLCASTWDITHSPLHFGNGTRLTVT.

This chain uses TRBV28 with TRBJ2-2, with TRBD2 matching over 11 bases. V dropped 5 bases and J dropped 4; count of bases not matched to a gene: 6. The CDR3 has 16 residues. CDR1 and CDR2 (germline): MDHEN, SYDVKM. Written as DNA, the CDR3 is TGTGCCAGCAGTCAAAGACTAGCGGGGAGCACCGGGGAGCTGTTTTTT. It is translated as CASSQRLAGSTGELFF.

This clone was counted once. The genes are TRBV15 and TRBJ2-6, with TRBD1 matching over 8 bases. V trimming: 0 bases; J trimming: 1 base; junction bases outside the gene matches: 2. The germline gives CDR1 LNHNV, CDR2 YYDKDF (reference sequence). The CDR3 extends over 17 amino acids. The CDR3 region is CATSRDNRGSGANVLTF. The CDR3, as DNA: TGTGCCACCAGCAGAGATAACAGGGGGTCTGGGGCCAACGTCCTGACTTTC.

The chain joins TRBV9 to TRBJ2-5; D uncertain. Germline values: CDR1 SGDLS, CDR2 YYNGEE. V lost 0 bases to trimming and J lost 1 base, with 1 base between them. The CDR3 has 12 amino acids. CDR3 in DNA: TGTGCCAGCAGCGTAGGCCAAGAGACCCAGTACTTC. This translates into CASSVGQETQYF.

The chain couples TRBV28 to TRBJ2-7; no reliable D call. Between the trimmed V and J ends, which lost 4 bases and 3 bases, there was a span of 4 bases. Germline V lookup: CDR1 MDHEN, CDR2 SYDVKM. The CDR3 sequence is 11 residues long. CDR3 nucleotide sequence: TGTGCCAGCAGTTCCCGCTACGAGCAGTACTTC. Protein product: CASSSRYEQYF.

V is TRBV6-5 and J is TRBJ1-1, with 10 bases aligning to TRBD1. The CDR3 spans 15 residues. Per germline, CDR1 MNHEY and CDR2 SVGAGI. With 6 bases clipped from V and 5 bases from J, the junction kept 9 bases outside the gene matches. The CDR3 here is CASRRTGGSGTEAFF. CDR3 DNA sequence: TGTGCCAGCAGGCGGACAGGGGGAAGCGGGACTGAAGCTTTCTTT.

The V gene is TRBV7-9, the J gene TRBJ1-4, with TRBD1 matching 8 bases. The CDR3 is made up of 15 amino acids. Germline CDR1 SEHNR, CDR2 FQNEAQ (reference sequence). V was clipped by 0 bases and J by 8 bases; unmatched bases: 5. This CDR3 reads CASSLARTGNEKLFF. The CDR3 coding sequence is TGTGCCAGCAGCTTAGCGAGGACAGGGAACGAAAAACTGTTTTTT.

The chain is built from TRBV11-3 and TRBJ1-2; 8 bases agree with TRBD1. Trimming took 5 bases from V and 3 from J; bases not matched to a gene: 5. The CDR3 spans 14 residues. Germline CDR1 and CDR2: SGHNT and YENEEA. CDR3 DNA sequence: TGTGCCAGCAGCCGACAGGGGACCCACTATGGCTACACCTTC. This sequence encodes CASSRQGTHYGYTF.

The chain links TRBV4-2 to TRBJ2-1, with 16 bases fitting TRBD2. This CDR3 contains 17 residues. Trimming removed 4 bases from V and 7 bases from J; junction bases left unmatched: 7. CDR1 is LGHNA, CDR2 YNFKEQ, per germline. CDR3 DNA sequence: TGTGCCAGCAGCCGGGGGACTAGCGGGGGGGCTTCTAATGAGCAGTTCTTC. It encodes CASSRGTSGGASNEQFF.

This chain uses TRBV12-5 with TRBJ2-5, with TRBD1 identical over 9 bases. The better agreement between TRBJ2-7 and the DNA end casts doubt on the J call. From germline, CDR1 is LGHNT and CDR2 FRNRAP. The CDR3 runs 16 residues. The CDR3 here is CASGPQGAVFFYEQYF. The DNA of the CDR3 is TGTGCTAGTGGTCCACAGGGGGCCGTATTCTTCTACGAGCAGTACTTC.

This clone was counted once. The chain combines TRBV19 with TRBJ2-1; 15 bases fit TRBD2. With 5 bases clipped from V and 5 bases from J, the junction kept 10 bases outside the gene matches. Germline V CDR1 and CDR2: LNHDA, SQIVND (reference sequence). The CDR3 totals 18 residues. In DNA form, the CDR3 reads TGTGCCAGTAGTGACACCGGGACTAGCGGGAGGAGAAACAATGAGCAGTTCTTC. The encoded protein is CASSDTGTSGRRNNEQFF. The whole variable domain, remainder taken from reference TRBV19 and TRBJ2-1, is DGGITQSPKYLFRKEGQNVTLSCEQNLNHDAMYWYRQDPGQGLRLIYYSQIVNDFQKGDIAEGYSVSREKKESFPLTVTSAQKNPTAFYLCASSDTGTSGRRNNEQFFGPGTRLTVL.

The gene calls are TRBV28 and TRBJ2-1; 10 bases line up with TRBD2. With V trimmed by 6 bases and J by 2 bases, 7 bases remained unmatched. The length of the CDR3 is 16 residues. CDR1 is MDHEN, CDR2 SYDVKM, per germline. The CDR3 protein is CASSSSGSGAYNEQFF. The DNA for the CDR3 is TGTGCCAGCAGCTCTAGCGGGAGTGGGGCCTACAATGAGCAGTTCTTC.

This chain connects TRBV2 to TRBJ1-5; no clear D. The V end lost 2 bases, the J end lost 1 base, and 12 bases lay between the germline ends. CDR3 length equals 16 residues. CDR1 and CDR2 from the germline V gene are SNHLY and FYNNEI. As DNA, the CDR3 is TGTGCCAGCAGTGAAAGCGGGGATTGGAGCAATCAGCCCCAGCATTTT. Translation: CASSESGDWSNQPQHF.

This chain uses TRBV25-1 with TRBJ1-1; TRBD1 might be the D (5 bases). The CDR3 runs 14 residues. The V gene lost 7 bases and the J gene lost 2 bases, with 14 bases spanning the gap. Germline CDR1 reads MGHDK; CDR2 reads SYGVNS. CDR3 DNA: TGTGCCAGCACCCTGGGGGGGGGAAACACTGAAGCTTTCTTT. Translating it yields CASTLGGGNTEAFF.

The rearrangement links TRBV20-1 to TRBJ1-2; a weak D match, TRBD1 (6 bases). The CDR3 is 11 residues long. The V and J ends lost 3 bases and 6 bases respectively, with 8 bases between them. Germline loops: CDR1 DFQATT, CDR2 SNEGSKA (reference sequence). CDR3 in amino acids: CSARYRDGYTF. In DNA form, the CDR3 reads TGCAGTGCTAGGTACAGGGATGGCTACACCTTC.

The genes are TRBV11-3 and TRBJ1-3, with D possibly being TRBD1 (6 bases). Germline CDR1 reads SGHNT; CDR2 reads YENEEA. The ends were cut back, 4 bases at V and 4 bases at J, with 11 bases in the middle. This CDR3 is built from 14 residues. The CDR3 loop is CASSSQGTGNTIYF. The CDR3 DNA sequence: TGTGCCAGCAGCTCACAGGGCACCGGAAACACCATATATTTT.

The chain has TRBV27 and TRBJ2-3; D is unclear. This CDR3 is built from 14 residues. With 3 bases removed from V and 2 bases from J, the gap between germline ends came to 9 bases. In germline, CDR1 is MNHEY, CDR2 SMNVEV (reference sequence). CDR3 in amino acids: CASSLIRYTDTQYF. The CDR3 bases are TGTGCCAGCAGTTTGATCCGATACACAGATACGCAGTATTTT.

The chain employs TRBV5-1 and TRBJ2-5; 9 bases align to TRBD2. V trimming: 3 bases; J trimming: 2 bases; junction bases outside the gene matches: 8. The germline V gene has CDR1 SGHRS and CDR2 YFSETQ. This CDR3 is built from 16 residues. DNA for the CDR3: TGCGCCAGCAGCTCCGGCGGGGCGGGAGGGCAAGAGACCCAGTACTTC. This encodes CASSSGGAGGQETQYF.

CDR3 amino acids: CASSLMRSGQGQETQYF. CDR3 nucleotide sequence: TGTGCCAGCAGCTTAATGAGGTCGGGACAGGGACAAGAGACCCAGTACTTC. This chain uses TRBV7-3 with TRBJ2-5; 9 nucleotides agree with TRBD1. The CDR3 is 17 amino acids. Per germline, CDR1 SGHTA and CDR2 FQGTGA. V lost 1 base and J lost 2; bases outside the gene matches: 8.

Here the CDR3 reads CASRGLAGGPGYEQYF. As DNA, the CDR3 is TGTGCCAGCAGAGGACTAGCGGGAGGCCCTGGATACGAGCAGTACTTC. The rearrangement uses TRBV27 and TRBJ2-5, with TRBD2 identical over 14 bases. The last part of the DNA fits TRBJ2-7 better; the J call may be wrong. The CDR3 runs 16 residues. From germline, CDR1 is MNHEY and CDR2 SMNVEV (reference sequence).

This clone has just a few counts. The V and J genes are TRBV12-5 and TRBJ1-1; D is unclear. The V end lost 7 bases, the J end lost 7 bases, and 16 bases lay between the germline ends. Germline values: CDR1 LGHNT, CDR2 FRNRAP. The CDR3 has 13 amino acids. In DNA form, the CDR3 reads TGTGCTAGTGCCCTAAGACAAACGATTGAAGCTTTCTTT. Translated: CASALRQTIEAFF.

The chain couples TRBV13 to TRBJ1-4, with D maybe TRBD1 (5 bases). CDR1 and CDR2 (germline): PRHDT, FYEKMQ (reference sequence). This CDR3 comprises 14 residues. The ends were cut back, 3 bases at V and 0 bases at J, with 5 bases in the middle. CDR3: CASSLTATNEKLFF. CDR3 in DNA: TGTGCCAGCAGCTTGACAGCAACTAATGAAAAACTGTTTTTT.

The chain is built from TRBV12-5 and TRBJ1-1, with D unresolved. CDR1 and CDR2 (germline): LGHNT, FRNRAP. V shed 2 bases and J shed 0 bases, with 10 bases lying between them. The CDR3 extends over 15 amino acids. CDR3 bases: TGTGCTAGTGGTTTGAATGGTTTCATGAACACTGAAGCTTTCTTT. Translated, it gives CASGLNGFMNTEAFF. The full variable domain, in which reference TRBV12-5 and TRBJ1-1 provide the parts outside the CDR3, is DARVTQTPRHKVTEMGQEVTMRCQPILGHNTVFWYRQTMMQGLELLAYFRNRAPLDDSGMPKDRFSAEMPDATLATLKIQPSEPRDSAVYFCASGLNGFMNTEAFFGQGTRLTVV.

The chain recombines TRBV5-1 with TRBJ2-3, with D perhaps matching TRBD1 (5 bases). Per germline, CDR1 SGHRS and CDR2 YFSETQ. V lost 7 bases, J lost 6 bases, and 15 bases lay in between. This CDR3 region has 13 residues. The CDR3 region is CASENQGSDTQYF. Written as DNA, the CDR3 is TGCGCCAGCGAGAATCAGGGATCGGATACGCAGTATTTT.

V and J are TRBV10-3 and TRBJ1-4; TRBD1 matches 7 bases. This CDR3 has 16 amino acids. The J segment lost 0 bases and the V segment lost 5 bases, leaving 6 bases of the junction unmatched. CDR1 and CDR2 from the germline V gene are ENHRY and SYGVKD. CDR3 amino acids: CAISRGQAATNEKLFF. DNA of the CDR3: TGTGCCATCAGTCGAGGACAGGCAGCAACTAATGAAAAACTGTTTTTT.

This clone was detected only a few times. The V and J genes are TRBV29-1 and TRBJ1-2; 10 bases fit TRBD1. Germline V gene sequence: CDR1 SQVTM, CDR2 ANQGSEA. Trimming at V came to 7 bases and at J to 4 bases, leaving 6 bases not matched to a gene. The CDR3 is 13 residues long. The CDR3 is CSAGDRGIYGYTF. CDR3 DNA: TGCAGCGCCGGGGACAGGGGAATCTATGGCTACACCTTC.

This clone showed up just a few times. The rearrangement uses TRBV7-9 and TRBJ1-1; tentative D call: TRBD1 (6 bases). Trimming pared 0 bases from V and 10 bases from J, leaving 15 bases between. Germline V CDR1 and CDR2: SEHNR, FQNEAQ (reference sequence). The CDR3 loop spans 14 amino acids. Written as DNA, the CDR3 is TGTGCCAGCAGCTTAGCCCAAGGGGGATTTTCAGCTTTCTTT. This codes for CASSLAQGGFSAFF.

CDR3 loop: CASSYMGGGSTDTQYF. CDR3 in DNA: TGTGCCAGCAGTTATATGGGCGGGGGAAGCACAGATACGCAGTATTTT. The gene calls are TRBV6-5 and TRBJ2-3; 7 positions match TRBD2. The germline V gene encodes CDR1 MNHEY and CDR2 SVGAGI. This CDR3 has 16 amino acids. V lost 3 bases and J lost 0; bases outside the gene matches: 6.

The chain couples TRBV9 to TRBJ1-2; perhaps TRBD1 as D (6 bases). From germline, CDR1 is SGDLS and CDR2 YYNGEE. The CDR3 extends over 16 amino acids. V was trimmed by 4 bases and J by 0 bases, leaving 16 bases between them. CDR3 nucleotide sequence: TGTGCCAGCAGCCCTGGGGGGGCCCTTTCTAACTATGGCTACACCTTC. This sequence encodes CASSPGGALSNYGYTF.

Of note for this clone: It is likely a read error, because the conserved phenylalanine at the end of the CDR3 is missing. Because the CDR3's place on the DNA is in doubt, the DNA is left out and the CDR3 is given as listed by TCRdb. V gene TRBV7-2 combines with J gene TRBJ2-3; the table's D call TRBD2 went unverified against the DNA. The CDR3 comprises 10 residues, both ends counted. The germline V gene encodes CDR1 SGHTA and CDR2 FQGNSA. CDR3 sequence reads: CASSLDRGKR.

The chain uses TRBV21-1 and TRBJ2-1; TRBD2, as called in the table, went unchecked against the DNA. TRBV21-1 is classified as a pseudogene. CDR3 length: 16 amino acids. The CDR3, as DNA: TGTGCCAGCAGCACCTCCGGGACTAGCGACTACAATGAGCAGTTCTTC. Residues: CASSTSGTSDYNEQFF.